This T cell receptor beta chain was identified during a study of metastatic and nonmetastatic thyroid tumors. Prior to thyroid surgery, none of the patients had received any treatment. V dropped 3 bases and J dropped 3 bases, with 11 bases sitting between them. CDR3 length: 13 residues. Germline CDR1 and CDR2: GTSNPN and SVGIG (reference sequence). Per the study methods: To classify distant metastasis in papillary thyroid cancer, a model was built from CDR3 differences across clinicopathological groups. TCRdb re-clonotyped the PCR reads through MiXCR. TCRdb, not the authors, supplied the V and J calls. This sample carries approximately 12,000 clones, approximately 33% of them seen once, and the ten largest clones take 15% to 18%.

The material sequenced was tumor tissue. This rearrangement joins TRBV30 to TRBJ1-1; D is unresolved. The source is a male donor with papillary thyroid cancer or a benign thyroid nodule (not recorded which). Some clones in this sample may be carry-over from other donors' samples. In nucleotides, the CDR3 is TGTGCCTGGAGCGGGGAGGGTTACACTGAAGCTTTCTTT. This encodes CAWSGEGYTEAFF. Full variable domain (remainder filled in from reference TRBV30 and TRBJ1-1): SQTIHQWPATLVQPVGSPLSLECTVEGTSNPNLYWYRQAAGRGLQLLFYSVGIGQISSEVPQNLSASRPQDRQFILSSKKLLLSDSGFYLCAWSGEGYTEAFFGQGTRLTVV.